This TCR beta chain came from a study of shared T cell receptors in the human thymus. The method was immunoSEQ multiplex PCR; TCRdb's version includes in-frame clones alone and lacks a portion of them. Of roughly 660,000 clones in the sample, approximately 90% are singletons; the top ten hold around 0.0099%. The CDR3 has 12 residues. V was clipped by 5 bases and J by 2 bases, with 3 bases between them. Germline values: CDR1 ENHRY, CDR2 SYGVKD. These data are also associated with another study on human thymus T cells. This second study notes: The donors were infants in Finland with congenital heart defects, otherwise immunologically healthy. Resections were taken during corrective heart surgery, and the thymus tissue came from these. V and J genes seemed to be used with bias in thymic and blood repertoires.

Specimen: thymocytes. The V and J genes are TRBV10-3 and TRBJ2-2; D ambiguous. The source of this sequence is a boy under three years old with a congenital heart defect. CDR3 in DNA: TGTGCCATCAGTCGTAACACCGGGGAGCTGTTTTTT. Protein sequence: CAISRNTGELFF.